One sample yielded the 24 T cell receptor beta chains listed below, sequenced in a study of T cell responses to AZD1222 COVID-19 vaccine. The assay was immunoSEQ multiplex PCR, and TCRdb's table has in-frame clones only and misses some. The sample has roughly 100,000 clones, approximately 92% seen once. Sequences were derived from peripheral blood, sampled 28 days after the second AZD1222 dose. The receptors stem from an adult who received the AZD1222 COVID-19 vaccine.

The J gene is TRBJ2-7, the V gene TRBV7-2; 8 nucleotides align to TRBD1. CDR1 and CDR2 from the germline V gene are SGHTA and FQGNSA. There are 15 residues in the CDR3. Unmatched junction bases numbered 8, after V lost 5 bases and J lost 2 bases. This CDR3 reads CASSASTGAAYEQYF. The CDR3 DNA reads TGTGCCAGCAGCGCGTCGACAGGGGCAGCCTACGAGCAGTACTTC.

This chain links TRBV5-1 with TRBJ2-2; D not resolved. Trimming cost V 1 base and J 0 bases, with 7 bases left between them. CDR1 SGHRS and CDR2 YFSETQ come from the germline V gene. The CDR3 covers 15 residues. The CDR3 nucleotides read TGCGCCAGCAGCTTGACAGCCACGAACACCGGGGAGCTGTTTTTT. The encoded protein is CASSLTATNTGELFF. The full variable domain, its missing parts supplied by reference TRBV5-1 and TRBJ2-2, is KAGVTQTPRYLIKTRGQQVTLSCSPISGHRSVSWYQQTPGQGLQFLFEYFSETQRNKGNFPGRFSGRQFSNSRSEMNVSTLELGDSALYLCASSLTATNTGELFFGEGSRLTVL.

The genes are TRBV30 and TRBJ2-1; D remains unclear. Germline values: CDR1 GTSNPN, CDR2 SVGIG (reference sequence). This CDR3 is 12 amino acids long. Trimming stripped 6 bases from V and 4 bases from J, with 10 bases between. CDR3 in amino acids: CACDPEYNEQFF. CDR3 sequence (DNA): TGTGCCTGTGATCCTGAGTACAATGAGCAGTTCTTC.

The V gene is TRBV5-4, the J gene TRBJ1-1; D is unclear. V was clipped by 4 bases and J by 1 base, with 11 bases between them. Per germline, CDR1 SGHNT and CDR2 YYREEE (reference sequence). The CDR3 consists of 14 residues. The CDR3 DNA sequence: TGTGCCAGCAGCCGTCCGGGGTCGAACACTGAAGCTTTCTTT. It encodes CASSRPGSNTEAFF.

This chain links TRBV5-1 with TRBJ1-4; 8 bases fit TRBD1. CDR3 length: 16 residues. CDR1 is SGHRS and CDR2 is YFSETQ in the germline V gene. Trimming took 0 bases from V and 8 from J; bases not matched to a gene: 9. The CDR3 loop reads CASSLAGTGGGEKLFF. The DNA of the CDR3 is TGCGCCAGCAGCTTGGCGGGGACAGGCGGGGGAGAAAAACTGTTTTTT.

The V and J genes are TRBV9 and TRBJ1-3, with a weak D call TRBD1 (6 bases). The CDR3 is made up of 16 amino acids. The V gene lost 0 bases and the J gene lost 0 bases, with 10 bases spanning the gap. CDR1 is SGDLS, CDR2 YYNGEE, per germline. The CDR3 DNA is TGTGCCAGCAGCGTAGGTACAGGGATCTCTGGAAACACCATATATTTT. Its protein is CASSVGTGISGNTIYF.

CDR3 nucleotides: TGTGCCAGCAGCTCATACAGGAGAATCAATGAGCAGTTCTTC. Amino acid sequence: CASSSYRRINEQFF. This sequence joins TRBV7-2 and TRBJ2-1, with D possibly matching TRBD1 (5 bases). The germline CDR1 and CDR2 sequences are SGHTA and FQGNSA. CDR3 size: 14 residues. V lost 4 bases to trimming and J lost 6 bases, with 13 bases between them.

V gene TRBV29-1 combines with J gene TRBJ2-2; D is possibly TRBD1 (5 bases). This CDR3 is built from 14 residues. Looked up from germline, CDR1 is SQVTM and CDR2 is ANQGSEA. Between the trimmed V and J ends, which lost 4 bases and 4 bases, there was a span of 13 bases. The CDR3 sequence is CSVGGSRVTGELFF. The CDR3 DNA sequence: TGCAGCGTTGGGGGTTCCAGGGTCACCGGGGAGCTGTTTTTT.

A word on this clone: One junction end does not reproduce the germline sequence, and a read error may be involved. The chain combines TRBV11-3 with TRBJ2-1, with TRBD2 identical over 7 bases. Germline-derived CDR1 and CDR2 are SGHNT and YENEEA. The CDR3 has 12 amino acids. The CDR3 loop is CASSRGRGSEVF. The CDR3 DNA sequence: TGTGCCAGCAGTCGGGGACGCGGGAGTGAAGTCTTC.

The chain employs TRBV19 and TRBJ2-2; possibly TRBD1 or TRBD2 for D (6 bases each). This CDR3 comprises 15 residues. Germline V CDR1 and CDR2: LNHDA, SQIVND (reference sequence). V was clipped by 6 bases and J by 0 bases, with 11 bases between them. The CDR3 here is CASREGGTNTGELFF. The DNA of the CDR3 is TGTGCCAGTAGGGAGGGGGGTACGAACACCGGGGAGCTGTTTTTT.

The chain is built from TRBV28 and TRBJ2-7; D gene ambiguous. This CDR3 spans 12 amino acids. CDR1 and CDR2 (germline): MDHEN, SYDVKM. With 3 bases removed from V and 10 bases from J, the gap between germline ends came to 13 bases. CDR3 region: CASSFLRPAQYF. In nucleotides, the CDR3 is TGTGCCAGCAGTTTCCTCCGCCCCGCACAGTACTTC.

V and J are TRBV28 and TRBJ1-5, with D hard to call. This CDR3 spans 15 amino acids. CDR1 MDHEN and CDR2 SYDVKM come from the germline V gene. The V end was cut by 1 base, the J end by 4 bases, with 11 bases between. The CDR3 is CASSLSGGFNQPQHF. The CDR3 DNA reads as TGTGCCAGCAGTTTATCAGGAGGGTTTAATCAGCCCCAGCATTTT. Complete variable domain (other parts from reference TRBV28 and TRBJ1-5): DVKVTQSSRYLVKRTGEKVFLECVQDMDHENMFWYRQDPGLGLRLIYFSYDVKMKEKGDIPEGYSVSREKKERFSLILESASTNQTSMYLCASSLSGGFNQPQHFGDGTRLSIL.

This clone was recorded once. As DNA, the CDR3 is TGTGCCAGCAGCTTGGAGTACGAGCAGTACTTC. It codes for CASSLEYEQYF. The V gene is TRBV5-4, the J gene TRBJ2-7; D uncertain. The V and J ends lost 0 bases and 4 bases respectively, with 2 bases between them. The germline CDR1 and CDR2 sequences are SGHNT and YYREEE (reference sequence). The CDR3 contains 11 residues.

This chain joins TRBV10-3 and TRBJ2-7; the D gene could be TRBD1 or TRBD2 (5 bases each). Trimming took off 10 bases at V and 4 bases at J, with 17 bases between the two ends. The CDR3 has 13 amino acids. Germline values: CDR1 ENHRY, CDR2 SYGVKD. CDR3 DNA sequence: TGTGCCACCACGCCCGGGGCGCCATACGAGCAGTACTTC. Residues: CATTPGAPYEQYF.

The CDR3 DNA reads as TGTGCCAGCAGTTTAAGGGGGAACTCCTATAATTCACCCCTCCACTTT. This encodes CASSLRGNSYNSPLHF. V and J are TRBV28 and TRBJ1-6; tentative D call: TRBD1 (6 bases). Trimming left V 2 bases short and J 0 bases short, with 8 bases between. The length of the CDR3 is 16 residues. CDR1 MDHEN and CDR2 SYDVKM come from the germline V gene.

This clone was seen a single time. The chain recombines TRBV4-3 with TRBJ2-1, with D unresolved. Deletions cut 5 bases from V and 14 bases from J, with 19 bases between. CDR3 length equals 13 residues. From germline, CDR1 is LGHNA and CDR2 YSLEER. This chain's CDR3 is CASSSRLGLSEFF. DNA of the CDR3: TGCGCCAGCAGCTCTCGTCTCGGGTTGTCGGAGTTCTTC.

This sequence joins TRBV11-2 and TRBJ2-7; D is ambiguous. This CDR3 is 14 amino acids long. The V end lost 4 bases, the J end lost 4 bases, and 14 bases lay between the germline ends. Germline V CDR1 and CDR2: SGHAT, FQNNGV. CDR3 DNA sequence: TGTGCCAGCAGCTCACAGTCAAACAATTACGAGCAGTACTTC. It codes for CASSSQSNNYEQYF.

V is TRBV10-3 and J is TRBJ2-7; 8 nucleotides match TRBD1. The trim removed 2 bases at V and 6 bases at J, leaving 9 bases unmatched. The germline V gene has CDR1 ENHRY and CDR2 SYGVKD. CDR3 length: 15 amino acids. This chain's CDR3 is CAISEAPGGRREQYF. The CDR3 DNA sequence: TGTGCCATCAGTGAGGCACCAGGGGGCCGGCGCGAGCAGTACTTC.

The genes are TRBV7-2 and TRBJ1-5; the D gene is possibly TRBD1 (6 bases). This CDR3 comprises 14 residues. V was pared by 7 bases and J by 3 bases, with 13 bases between. Germline V gene sequence: CDR1 SGHTA, CDR2 FQGNSA. The CDR3 loop is CASTLTGNNQPQHF. CDR3 nucleotide sequence: TGTGCCAGCACCCTTACAGGGAACAATCAGCCCCAGCATTTT.

The chain joins TRBV5-4 to TRBJ2-5; 8 bases align to TRBD1. This CDR3 is 14 amino acids long. V shed 4 bases and J 2 bases; nucleotides not matched to a gene: 4. Germline CDR1 reads SGHNT; CDR2 reads YYREEE (reference sequence). CDR3 bases: TGTGCCAGCAGCATAGGACAGGGTCAAGAGACCCAGTACTTC. As protein: CASSIGQGQETQYF.

This rearrangement joins TRBV5-4 to TRBJ2-1, with 9 bases that match TRBD2. Germline V lookup: CDR1 SGHNT, CDR2 YYREEE (reference sequence). The length of the CDR3 is 19 residues. J lost 0 bases, V lost 2 bases, and 12 bases had no gene match. The CDR3 coding sequence is TGTGCCAGCAGCTTCAAACGATCGACTAGCGGTAGCTCCTACAATGAGCAGTTCTTC. Amino acid sequence: CASSFKRSTSGSSYNEQFF. The full variable domain, rest sourced from reference TRBV5-4 and TRBJ2-1, is ETGVTQSPTHLIKTRGQQVTLRCSSQSGHNTVSWYQQALGQGPQFIFQYYREEENGRGNFPPRFSGLQFPNYSSELNVNALELDDSALYLCASSFKRSTSGSSYNEQFFGPGTRLTVL.

CDR3 bases: TGTGCCAGCAGCTTAGGGTCAGGGGGATCCTACGAGCAGTACTTC. This encodes CASSLGSGGSYEQYF. The rearrangement joins TRBV7-6 to TRBJ2-7; 7 bases are shared with TRBD1. Unmatched junction bases numbered 4, after V lost 1 base and J lost 1 base. The CDR3 covers 15 residues. In germline, CDR1 is SGHVS, CDR2 FNYEAQ. The whole variable domain, remainder taken from reference TRBV7-6 and TRBJ2-7, is GAGVSQSPRYKVTKRGQDVALRCDPISGHVSLYWYRQALGQGPEFLTYFNYEAQQDKSGLPNDRFSAERPEGSISTLTIQRTEQRDSAMYRCASSLGSGGSYEQYFGPGTRLTVT.

The genes are TRBV7-3 and TRBJ1-2; D not certain. The germline V gene encodes CDR1 SGHTA and CDR2 FQGTGA. CDR3 length: 14 residues. The V end lost 1 base, the J end lost 5 bases, and 11 bases lay between the germline ends. CDR3 protein: CASSLSPSGYGYTF. The DNA for the CDR3 is TGTGCCAGCAGCTTAAGCCCCTCGGGGTATGGCTACACCTTC.

The chain employs TRBV5-1 and TRBJ2-5; 7 nucleotides align to TRBD2. With V trimmed by 0 bases and J by 4 bases, 3 bases remained unmatched. The CDR3 consists of 14 residues. The V gene's germline CDR1 is SGHRS and CDR2 YFSETQ. CDR3 sequence reads: CASSLVGGRETQYF. The CDR3 bases are TGCGCCAGCAGCTTGGTTGGCGGGAGAGAGACCCAGTACTTC.